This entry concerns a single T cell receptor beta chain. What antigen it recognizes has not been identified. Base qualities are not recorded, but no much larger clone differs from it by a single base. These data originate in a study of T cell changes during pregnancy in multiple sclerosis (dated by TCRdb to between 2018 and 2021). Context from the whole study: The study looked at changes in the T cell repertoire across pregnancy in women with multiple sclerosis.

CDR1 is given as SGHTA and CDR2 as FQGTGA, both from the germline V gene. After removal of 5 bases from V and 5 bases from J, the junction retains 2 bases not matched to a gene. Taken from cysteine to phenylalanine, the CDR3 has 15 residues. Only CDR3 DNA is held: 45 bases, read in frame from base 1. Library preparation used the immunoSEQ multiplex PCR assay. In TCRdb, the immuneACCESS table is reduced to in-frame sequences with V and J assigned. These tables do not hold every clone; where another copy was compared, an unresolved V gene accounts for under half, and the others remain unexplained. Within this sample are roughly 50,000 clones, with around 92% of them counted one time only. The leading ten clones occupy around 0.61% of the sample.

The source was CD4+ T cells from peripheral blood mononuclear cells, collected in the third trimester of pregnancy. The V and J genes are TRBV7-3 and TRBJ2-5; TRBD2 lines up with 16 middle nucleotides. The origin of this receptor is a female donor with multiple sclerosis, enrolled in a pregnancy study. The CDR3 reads CASSLGLAGGETQYF. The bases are TGTGCCAGCAGCCTGGGACTAGCGGGAGGGGAGACCCAGTACTTC.